The 30 T cell receptor beta chains reported below all come from one sample, sequenced in a study of Graves' ophthalmopathy and Graves' hyperthyroidism. Amplification targeted the TCR beta CDR3 regions, with RNA transcripts as the source material. First-round RT-PCR used HTBI primers; second-round multiplex PCR followed. TCRdb reanalysed the multiplex PCR reads using MiXCR and keeps one entry per CDR3 protein. Here the sample spans under 200,000 distinct CDR3 sequences, roughly two fifths being singletons. The sequencing input was peripheral blood. These receptors all come from a woman between 35 and 50 years old with Graves' ophthalmopathy.

This clonotype was observed a handful of times. The chain has TRBV12-3 or TRBV12-4 and TRBJ2-5; 15 nucleotides align to TRBD2. CDR3 length: 17 amino acids. The V segment lost 2 bases and the J segment 5 bases; nucleotides outside the gene matches: 6. The CDR3 is CASSLKGLAGGKETQYF. As DNA, the CDR3 is TGTGCCAGCAGTTTAAAGGGACTAGCGGGAGGAAAGGAGACCCAGTACTTC.

This clonotype appeared a few times. The chain couples TRBV29-1 to TRBJ2-5; 7 bases match TRBD1. The CDR3 is 14 amino acids. V lost 3 bases, J lost 5 bases, and 9 bases stayed unmatched. Looked up from germline, CDR1 is SQVTM and CDR2 is ANQGSEA. The CDR3 DNA follows: TGCAGCGTTGAGACCGTGACAGGGTACGAGACCCAGTACTTC. This translates into CSVETVTGYETQYF.

In its sample, this clonotype was seen many times. The chain uses TRBV20-1 and TRBJ2-5; D gene uncertain. CDR3 length: 13 amino acids. The V end lost 1 base, the J end lost 2 bases, and 8 bases lay between the germline ends. Germline-derived CDR1 and CDR2 are DFQATT and SNEGSKA (reference sequence). The CDR3, as DNA: TGCAGTGCTAGAGTTTGGGGACAAGAGACCCAGTACTTC. It encodes CSARVWGQETQYF.

The gene calls are TRBV6-2 or TRBV6-3 and TRBJ1-5, with TRBD1 as a possible D gene (6 bases). V shed 5 bases and J shed 0 bases, with 8 bases lying between them. Germline values: CDR1 MNHEY, CDR2 SVGEGT. The CDR3 runs to 14 residues. CDR3 sequence reads: CASSGQNSNQPQHF. The CDR3, as DNA: TGTGCCAGCAGTGGACAGAATAGCAATCAGCCCCAGCATTTT.

This clonotype was seen repeatedly, ten times or more. The rearrangement uses TRBV7-3 and TRBJ1-1, with 7 bases that match TRBD1. After removal of 5 bases from V and 4 bases from J, the junction contained 4 bases not matched to a gene. This CDR3 has 13 residues. The germline gives CDR1 SGHTA, CDR2 FQGTGA. This chain's CDR3 is CASSRQGFTEAFF. The DNA for the CDR3 is TGTGCCAGCAGCAGACAGGGTTTCACTGAAGCTTTCTTT. The whole variable domain, filled in from reference TRBV7-3 and TRBJ1-1, reads GAGVSQTPSNKVTEKGKYVELRCDPISGHTALYWYRQSLGQGPEFLIYFQGTGAADDSGLPNDRFFAVRPEGSVSTLKIQRTERGDSAVYLCASSRQGFTEAFFGQGTRLTVV.

This clonotype was recorded once. This chain joins TRBV6-2 or TRBV6-3 and TRBJ2-2; 8 positions agree with TRBD2. CDR1 MNHEY and CDR2 SVGEGT come from the germline V gene. The junction had 3 bases not matched to a gene; V was cut back by 6 bases and J by 3 bases. There are 14 residues in the CDR3. The CDR3 region has the DNA TGTGCCAGCAGAGCGGGAGTGGACACCGGGGAGCTGTTTTTT. Its translation: CASRAGVDTGELFF.

V usage is TRBV6-1 and J usage is TRBJ1-2; 9 nucleotides line up with TRBD1. This CDR3 is built from 14 residues. Germline values: CDR1 MNHNS, CDR2 SASEGT. Trimming took 6 bases from V and 5 from J; bases not matched to a gene: 7. The CDR3 region has the DNA TGTGCCAGCAGGGGAGGGACAGGGATTTATGGCTACACCTTC. This gives the protein CASRGGTGIYGYTF.

This clonotype was found many times. This rearrangement joins TRBV11-1 to TRBJ2-7; D gene unclear. CDR3 length equals 14 residues. With 6 bases removed from V and 5 bases from J, the gap between germline ends came to 17 bases. The germline gives CDR1 SGHAT, CDR2 FQDESV (reference sequence). CDR3 residues: CASRRLGTFNEQYF. For the CDR3, the DNA is TGTGCCAGCAGACGATTAGGAACGTTTAACGAGCAGTACTTC.

This clonotype was detected ten times or more. The V call is TRBV5-1, the J call TRBJ1-6; no clear D. Trimming removed 3 bases at V and 5 bases at J, with 21 bases between. The CDR3 is 18 residues long. Germline V lookup: CDR1 SGHRS, CDR2 YFSETQ. The CDR3 reads CASSYDFFKTPDNSPLHF. The CDR3 DNA reads as TGCGCCAGCAGCTACGACTTTTTTAAGACTCCAGATAATTCACCCCTCCACTTT.

This clonotype was detected many times. The chain links TRBV9 to TRBJ2-7; D ambiguous. CDR1 and CDR2 (germline): SGDLS, YYNGEE. The CDR3 contains 12 residues. V lost 0 bases, J lost 6 bases, and 7 bases lay in between. CDR3 in amino acids: CASSVEATEQYF. The CDR3 DNA reads TGTGCCAGCAGCGTAGAGGCTACCGAGCAGTACTTC.

This clonotype was observed at least ten times. The J gene is TRBJ1-1, the V gene TRBV6-1; no clear D. CDR3 length: 14 amino acids. Germline V CDR1 and CDR2: MNHNS, SASEGT. V was trimmed by 2 bases and J by 4 bases, leaving 11 bases between them. Here the CDR3 DNA reads TGTGCCAGCAGTGAAAAGGGAACGGGCACTGAAGCTTTCTTT. Translated, it gives CASSEKGTGTEAFF.

V is TRBV12-5 and J is TRBJ2-6; 9 nucleotides agree with TRBD1. J gave up 3 bases and V 7 bases, and 7 bases lay outside the gene matches. Germline V gene data show CDR1 as LGHNT and CDR2 as FRNRAP. The CDR3 spans 16 residues. This CDR3 is CASAPGQGFGANVLTF. The CDR3 region has the DNA TGTGCTAGTGCCCCGGGACAGGGATTTGGGGCCAACGTCCTGACTTTC.

There are many counts of this clonotype. CDR3 residues: CASSWQDLGYTF. CDR3 nucleotides: TGTGCCAGCAGTTGGCAGGACTTAGGCTACACCTTC. This chain joins TRBV28 and TRBJ1-2; D gene uncertain. The CDR3 has 12 residues. V lost 4 bases to trimming and J lost 8 bases, with 11 bases between them. Per the germline V gene, CDR1 is MDHEN and CDR2 is SYDVKM.

The chain carries TRBV6-2 or TRBV6-3 and TRBJ2-5; possibly TRBD2 for D (5 bases). Trimming pared 7 bases from V and 0 bases from J, leaving 24 bases between. The CDR3 is 18 residues long. From germline, CDR1 is MNHEY and CDR2 SVGEGT. CDR3 loop: CASTPGSAEMIYQETQYF. CDR3 nucleotide sequence: TGTGCCAGCACCCCGGGAAGCGCGGAGATGATTTACCAAGAGACCCAGTACTTC.

V and J are TRBV6-2 or TRBV6-3 and TRBJ2-5; D gene uncertain. Trimming cost V 5 bases and J 5 bases, with 6 bases left between them. This CDR3 has 11 amino acids. Germline V gene sequence: CDR1 MNHEY, CDR2 SVGEGT. The CDR3, as DNA: TGTGCCAGCAGTAACAAGGAGACCCAGTACTTC. The encoded protein is CASSNKETQYF.

This clonotype has only one observation. V and J are TRBV28 and TRBJ1-1; no clear D gene. Germline V gene sequence: CDR1 MDHEN, CDR2 SYDVKM. The ends were cut back, 2 bases at V and 4 bases at J, with 8 bases in the middle. This CDR3 region has 13 residues. The CDR3 nucleotides read TGTGCCAGCAGTTTAATTTCGGTCACTGAAGCTTTCTTT. Translating it yields CASSLISVTEAFF.

This clonotype was counted once. V usage is TRBV20-1 and J usage is TRBJ1-5, with TRBD1 as a possible D gene (5 bases). The CDR3 runs 13 residues. Trimming took off 3 bases at V and 7 bases at J, with 13 bases between the two ends. The germline V gene has CDR1 DFQATT and CDR2 SNEGSKA (reference sequence). This CDR3 reads CSASQGSEQPQHF. The CDR3 DNA is TGCAGTGCTAGCCAGGGCTCGGAACAGCCCCAGCATTTT.

V usage is TRBV28 and J usage is TRBJ1-5; D call uncertain. The CDR3 is made up of 13 amino acids. Per germline, CDR1 MDHEN and CDR2 SYDVKM. V dropped 7 bases and J dropped 4 bases, with 11 bases sitting between them. Here the CDR3 DNA reads TGTGCCAGCATCCCTGGCGGGAATCAGCCCCAGCATTTT. Protein: CASIPGGNQPQHF.

This clonotype was seen more than once but under ten times. The rearrangement links TRBV27 to TRBJ2-5, with D maybe TRBD2 (5 bases). The CDR3 covers 14 residues. Germline CDR1 MNHEY, CDR2 SMNVEV (reference sequence). V was pared by 5 bases and J by 4 bases, with 14 bases between. The CDR3 nucleotides are TGTGCCAGCAGTATGACCAGCGGTGGAGAGACCCAGTACTTC. Its translation is CASSMTSGGETQYF.

This clonotype has a count of ten or more. This chain connects TRBV28 to TRBJ1-2, with D possibly TRBD1 on 6 matching bases. This CDR3 has 15 amino acids. Germline CDR1 MDHEN, CDR2 SYDVKM. The V gene lost 3 bases and the J gene lost 4 bases, with 15 bases spanning the gap. In nucleotides, the CDR3 is TGTGCCAGCAGTTTTGGAGGCGACAGGATCTATGGCTACACCTTC. It specifies CASSFGGDRIYGYTF.

This clonotype occurred many times. The chain couples TRBV10-2 to TRBJ2-2; D unclear. CDR1 WSHSY and CDR2 SAAADI come from the germline V gene. The V end lost 7 bases, the J end lost 4 bases, and 10 bases lay between the germline ends. The length of the CDR3 is 13 residues. The CDR3, as DNA: TGCGCCAGCACGATGGATCTCACCGGGGAGCTGTTTTTT. The encoded protein is CASTMDLTGELFF.

This clonotype was observed at least ten times. J is TRBJ2-5 and V is TRBV11-2, with TRBD2 matching 9 bases. V was pared by 4 bases and J by 5 bases, with 5 bases of the junction left unmatched. CDR3 length: 14 amino acids. The germline V gene has CDR1 SGHAT and CDR2 FQNNGV. The CDR3 bases are TGTGCCAGCAGCTCCGCGGGAGGGGGGGAGACCCAGTACTTC. It translates to CASSSAGGGETQYF.

The V and J genes are TRBV5-1 and TRBJ2-2; D perhaps matches TRBD1 (5 bases). Trimming took off 4 bases at V and 6 bases at J, with 13 bases between the two ends. CDR3 length equals 14 residues. Germline lookup yields CDR1 SGHRS and CDR2 YFSETQ. CDR3 sequence: CASSQAIGAGELFF. The CDR3 DNA reads TGCGCCAGCAGCCAGGCGATAGGGGCCGGGGAGCTGTTTTTT.

The chain employs TRBV12-3 or TRBV12-4 and TRBJ2-4, with 11 bases matching TRBD2. CDR3 length: 15 amino acids. V lost 7 bases and J lost 6; bases outside the gene matches: 8. CDR3 coding DNA: TGTGCCAGCAAATCGGACCTAGCGGGAGGAAACATTCAGTACTTC. It codes for CASKSDLAGGNIQYF.

This clonotype has ten or more counts. The chain couples TRBV18 to TRBJ2-7; 7 bases map to TRBD1. The germline gives CDR1 KGHSH, CDR2 LQKENI. Trimming took 2 bases from V and 2 from J; bases not matched to a gene: 3. The CDR3 is 14 amino acids. The CDR3 protein is CASSPEQGAYEQYF. CDR3 DNA sequence: TGTGCCAGCTCACCAGAGCAGGGGGCCTACGAGCAGTACTTC.

This chain links TRBV27 with TRBJ1-3; tentative D call: TRBD1 (5 bases). The CDR3 has 13 amino acids. Germline CDR1 MNHEY, CDR2 SMNVEV (reference sequence). Trimming shortened V by 5 bases and J by 4 bases, and 9 bases separated the two germline ends. CDR3 protein: CASSLRQGNTIYF. CDR3 nucleotides: TGTGCCAGCAGTCTTCGACAGGGAAACACCATATATTTT.

This chain joins TRBV12-3 or TRBV12-4 and TRBJ1-1; the D is unclear. Trimming left V 2 bases short and J 4 bases short, with 11 bases between. This CDR3 region has 14 residues. CDR3 coding DNA: TGTGCCAGCAGTTTACACCCACGGGGCACTGAAGCTTTCTTT. This translates into CASSLHPRGTEAFF.

The CDR3: CASSFGRPAYEQYF. CDR3 nucleotides: TGTGCCAGCAGTTTTGGGCGGCCGGCCTACGAGCAGTACTTC. This chain links TRBV27 with TRBJ2-7; no reliable D call. Germline CDR1 is MNHEY and CDR2 is SMNVEV (reference sequence). The CDR3 sequence is 14 residues long. Trimming pared 3 bases from V and 2 bases from J, leaving 11 bases between.

This clonotype was observed at least ten times. The chain combines TRBV9 with TRBJ2-5, with D hard to call. CDR3 length equals 15 residues. Germline-derived CDR1 and CDR2 are SGDLS and YYNGEE. V lost 4 bases and J 5 bases, leaving 18 bases between the germline ends. The CDR3 DNA reads TGTGCCAGCAGCATAGATGTGGGTGTCGTCGAGACCCAGTACTTC. Translated, it gives CASSIDVGVVETQYF.

This rearrangement joins TRBV7-2 to TRBJ1-2; D is undetermined. Germline lookup yields CDR1 SGHTA and CDR2 FQGNSA. The CDR3 has 14 amino acids. Trimming removed 3 bases at V and 2 bases at J, with 10 bases between. The CDR3 DNA follows: TGTGCCAGCAGCTTTTTCGGCAGAAACTATGGCTACACCTTC. Amino acid sequence: CASSFFGRNYGYTF.